The T cell receptor beta chain described here comes from a study of spatial heterogeneity in lung cancer. CDR3 length: 15 amino acids. The germline gives CDR1 WNHNN, CDR2 SYGVQD (reference sequence). Losses at the gene ends were 0 bases for V and 5 bases for J; bases not matched to a gene: 2. This clonotype was counted many times. Carried by each TCR cDNA molecule was a unique molecular identifier. TCRdb itself ran the 5' RACE reads through MiXCR, one entry per CDR3 protein. The sample consists of tens of thousands of distinct CDR3 sequences, about 9.8% of them appearing once. Time point meaning: blood at routine non-recurrence follow-up after resection. Unsorted tumor, nontumor lung tissue or cryopreserved PBMC supplied the whole RNA.

The specimen comprised PBMCs, sampled at follow-up. This receptor was identified in a male donor with early-stage non-small cell lung cancer. The chain couples TRBV10-1 to TRBJ2-5; the match to TRBD2 covers 11 bases. The CDR3 protein is CASSESTSGVETQYF. In DNA form, the CDR3 reads TGCGCCAGCAGTGAGTCGACTAGCGGGGTTGAGACCCAGTACTTC.